This TCR beta chain was captured by sequencing in a study of sequential checkpoint blockade in melanoma. Study summary: Randomization was 1:1 between first-line nivolumab→ipilimumab and ipilimumab→nivolumab.

Treatment defined: randomized to nivolumab then ipilimumab (arm A) or the reverse (arm B). No patient had prior DNA-damaging chemotherapy. From thawed PBMCs, live CD3+CD8+ cells negative for CD19 and CD56 were sorted. The CDR3 is made up of 15 amino acids. V was clipped by 2 bases and J by 1 base, with 11 bases between them. Germline CDR1 reads LNHDA; CDR2 reads SQIVND (reference sequence). Assay: immunoSEQ multiplex PCR; the TCRdb copy retains only in-frame clones and omits some. The profile shows more than 10,000 clones, roughly three fifths of them singletons. This specimen was CD8+ T cells sorted from blood (inferred from file names), taken from a patient given nivolumab and ipilimumab in sequence. This clonotype originated in a human donor with melanoma. This chain uses TRBV19 with TRBJ2-5, with TRBD2 as a possible D gene (6 bases). This CDR3 is CASSITGGFQETQYF. The CDR3 DNA follows: TGTGCCAGTAGTATAACTGGGGGGTTCCAAGAGACCCAGTACTTC. Full variable domain (remainder filled in from reference TRBV19 and TRBJ2-5): DGGITQSPKYLFRKEGQNVTLSCEQNLNHDAMYWYRQDPGQGLRLIYYSQIVNDFQKGDIAEGYSVSREKKESFPLTVTSAQKNPTAFYLCASSITGGFQETQYFGPGTRLLVL.